This paragraph covers one T cell receptor beta chain sequence. Its target is not known. This specimen comes from a study of OX40 agonist ivuxolimab in advanced cancers. Overall study context: Three dose-escalation patients had partial responses: one with hepatocellular carcinoma and two with cutaneous melanoma.

General observations from the study: Relative to CD4+, CD8+ T cells held more expanded clones on average. Partly responding patients at 0.1-3.0 mg/kg showed some of the smallest clonal expansion.

Systemic immunosuppression or a history of autoimmune disease excluded patients. Data came from immunoSEQ multiplex PCR; TCRdb stores just in-frame clones and leaves some out. This table has more than 65,000 clones, about nine tenths appearing once. This TCR derives from an adult with an advanced solid tumor such as melanoma, head and neck, liver or kidney cancer. The specimen was CD4+ or CD8+ T cells sorted from blood, collected in a trial of the OX40 agonist ivuxolimab.

For the CDR3, the DNA is TGTGCCAGTAGTATAGCGGGTGGGCACTACGAGCAGTACTTC. As protein: CASSIAGGHYEQYF. V is TRBV19 and J is TRBJ2-7; D is unclear. CDR3 length: 14 residues. V was cut by 1 base and J by 3 bases, with 10 bases left in between. The V gene's germline CDR1 is LNHDA and CDR2 SQIVND (reference sequence). The whole variable domain, filled in from reference TRBV19 and TRBJ2-7, reads DGGITQSPKYLFRKEGQNVTLSCEQNLNHDAMYWYRQDPGQGLRLIYYSQIVNDFQKGDIAEGYSVSREKKESFPLTVTSAQKNPTAFYLCASSIAGGHYEQYFGPGTRLTVT.